This TCR beta chain comes out of a study of T cells in Graves' hyperthyroidism and ophthalmopathy. Looked up from germline, CDR1 is SGHTA and CDR2 is FQGNSA. After removal of 5 bases from V and 6 bases from J, the junction contained 10 bases not matched to a gene. The CDR3 consists of 15 residues. Hyperthyroidism patients were newly diagnosed, had disease duration under 2 months, and were aged 18 to 65 years. Template material for amplifying TCR beta CDR3 regions consisted of RNA transcripts. TCR CDR3 underwent first-round RT-PCR with the HTBI primer set. TCRdb itself ran the multiplex PCR reads through MiXCR, one entry per CDR3 protein. The sample shows 700,000 to 950,000 distinct CDR3 sequences, 30% to 40% of them seen only once.

Sequenced sample: blood. This rearrangement joins TRBV7-2 to TRBJ2-7; 10 nucleotides align to TRBD2. This receptor was identified in a middle-aged woman with Graves' hyperthyroidism. CDR3 coding DNA: TGTGCCAGCAGCCGGGGGACTAGCGAATCGTCCGAGCAGTACTTC. It specifies CASSRGTSESSEQYF.